What follows are 12 T cell receptor beta chains derived from one specimen sequenced in a study of response to subunit inactivated influenza vaccine. TCRdb re-derived calls from the RT-PCR reads in MiXCR, one entry per CDR3 protein. The data show some 180,000 distinct CDR3 sequences, about 9.3% seen once. Sequencing used non-naive T cells sorted from PBMCs, obtained on the day of vaccination. The receptors were sampled from a man aged 45 to 65 who received an inactivated influenza vaccine.

The gene calls are TRBV10-2 and TRBJ2-1; 9 bases align to TRBD2. The V and J ends lost 8 bases and 6 bases, in that order; junction bases with no gene match: 11. The germline CDR1 and CDR2 sequences are WSHSY and SAAADI. The CDR3 spans 15 residues. In DNA form, the CDR3 reads TGCGCCAGCCGTCCCCTGGCGGGGGGGTTCAATGAGCAGTTCTTC. Translating it yields CASRPLAGGFNEQFF.

V usage is TRBV28 and J usage is TRBJ1-2, with 9 bases fitting TRBD1. There are 14 residues in the CDR3. V shed 7 bases, J shed 4 bases, and the junction held 7 bases outside the gene matches. Germline assignment: CDR1 MDHEN and CDR2 SYDVKM. CDR3 residues: CASTKQGAGYGYTF. The CDR3 bases are TGTGCCAGCACCAAACAGGGGGCTGGCTATGGCTACACCTTC.

This clonotype was seen a handful of times. The rearrangement links TRBV9 to TRBJ2-5, with D perhaps matching TRBD1 (6 bases). The CDR3 spans 15 residues. Deletions cut 0 bases from V and 2 bases from J, with 11 bases between. Germline CDR1 reads SGDLS; CDR2 reads YYNGEE. This CDR3 is CASSVALGQQETQYF. DNA for the CDR3: TGTGCCAGCAGCGTAGCCTTGGGACAACAAGAGACCCAGTACTTC.

In this sample, this clonotype turned up many times. The J gene is TRBJ1-6, the V gene TRBV12-3 or TRBV12-4; D is unresolved. Trimming took 7 bases from V and 9 from J, leaving 16 bases between them. The CDR3 runs 14 residues. CDR3 region: CASTQRASGSPLHF. DNA for the CDR3: TGTGCCAGCACCCAAAGGGCCAGTGGTTCACCCCTCCACTTT.

This sequence joins TRBV7-8 and TRBJ2-3; the D gene is possibly TRBD1 (5 bases). Germline CDR1 is SGHVS and CDR2 is FQNEAQ. Trimming took off 5 bases at V and 2 bases at J, with 17 bases between the two ends. The CDR3 totals 16 residues. Here the CDR3 reads CASSVGAATTTDTQYF. CDR3 sequence (DNA): TGTGCCAGCAGCGTAGGGGCGGCAACGACCACAGATACGCAGTATTTT.

This clonotype has a handful of counts. The V gene is TRBV11-2, the J gene TRBJ2-3, with D perhaps being TRBD1 or TRBD2 (5 bases each). This CDR3 is 16 amino acids long. Germline V lookup: CDR1 SGHAT, CDR2 FQNNGV. Trimming cost V 2 bases and J 0 bases, with 12 bases left between them. The CDR3 DNA is TGTGCCAGCAGCTTACGTTCGGGGCCAAGCACAGATACGCAGTATTTT. Amino acid sequence: CASSLRSGPSTDTQYF.

The table lists this clonotype with many counts. The CDR3: CSAREPSGGNTGELFF. CDR3 DNA: TGCAGTGCTAGAGAGCCCTCCGGGGGGAACACCGGGGAGCTGTTTTTT. The rearrangement links TRBV20-1 to TRBJ2-2; the D gene is possibly TRBD2 (6 bases). The germline V gene encodes CDR1 DFQATT and CDR2 SNEGSKA (reference sequence). This CDR3 is 16 amino acids long. V was pared by 0 bases and J by 1 base, with 12 bases between.

This clonotype has just a few counts. This chain connects TRBV24-1 to TRBJ2-2; either TRBD1 or TRBD2 may fit D (5 bases each). V gave up 2 bases and J gave up 0 bases, with 15 bases separating them. Germline CDR1 KGHDR, CDR2 SFDVKD. The CDR3 consists of 18 residues. The CDR3 DNA is TGTGCCACCAGTGATTCACCGGGACGGAACGCGAACACCGGGGAGCTGTTTTTT. Amino acid sequence: CATSDSPGRNANTGELFF.

In this sample, this clonotype turned up a few times. The J gene is TRBJ2-4, the V gene TRBV11-2; 13 bases map to TRBD2. Germline V CDR1 and CDR2: SGHAT, FQNNGV. The CDR3 loop spans 18 amino acids. After removal of 5 bases from V and 0 bases from J, the junction contained 7 bases not matched to a gene. The CDR3 loop is CASSLGTSGKLAKNIQYF. CDR3 in DNA: TGTGCCAGCAGCCTCGGGACTAGCGGGAAATTAGCCAAAAACATTCAGTACTTC.

Only a few counts were recorded for this clonotype. The V gene is TRBV20-1, the J gene TRBJ1-2, with 7 bases aligning to TRBD1. J lost 5 bases, V lost 0 bases, and 6 bases had no gene match. CDR1 and CDR2 (germline): DFQATT, SNEGSKA (reference sequence). The CDR3 has 14 residues. CDR3 sequence reads: CSARDLHRGYGYTF. Written as DNA, the CDR3 is TGCAGTGCTAGAGACTTACACAGGGGTTATGGCTACACCTTC.

This clonotype was counted many times. This rearrangement joins TRBV5-6 to TRBJ2-3, with a tentative D call TRBD2 (5 bases). The germline gives CDR1 SGHDT, CDR2 YYEEEE. Trimming left V 1 base short and J 6 bases short, with 9 bases between. This CDR3 comprises 13 residues. For the CDR3, the DNA is TGTGCCAGCAGCTTGAAGGGAGTGGATACGCAGTATTTT. Translated, it gives CASSLKGVDTQYF. The complete variable domain, with remaining parts taken from reference TRBV5-6 and TRBJ2-3, reads DAGVTQSPTHLIKTRGQQVTLRCSPKSGHDTVSWYQQALGQGPQFIFQYYEEEERQRGNFPDRFSGHQFPNYSSELNVNALLLGDSALYLCASSLKGVDTQYFGPGTRLTVL.

The table lists this clonotype with a few counts. The chain's CDR3 is CASSQDFPRDGTEAFF. CDR3 bases: TGCGCCAGCAGCCAAGATTTCCCCAGGGACGGCACTGAAGCTTTCTTT. The chain carries TRBV4-3 and TRBJ1-1, with TRBD1 as a possible D gene (5 bases). The CDR3 totals 16 residues. Germline values: CDR1 LGHNA, CDR2 YSLEER. V dropped 0 bases and J dropped 4 bases, with 15 bases sitting between them.